Listed here is a single T cell receptor beta chain. MiXCR was run by TCRdb on the 5' RACE reads, yielding one entry per CDR3 protein. The sample lists roughly 93,000 distinct CDR3 sequences; 14% to 15% were seen once. The junction had 3 bases not matched to a gene; V was cut back by 3 bases and J by 17 bases. The CDR3 totals 12 residues. Per germline, CDR1 SGHTA and CDR2 FQGNSA. These data come from a study of early T cells in non-severe SARS-CoV-2 infection. This chain uses TRBV7-2 with TRBJ1-6, with TRBD1 matching 11 bases. The source is an adult who was a healthcare worker with PCR-confirmed SARS-CoV-2 infection or an uninfected control (not recorded which). What was sequenced was whole blood. The CDR3 nucleotides read TGTGCCAGCAGCTTGGACAGGGGGCAAGTCCACTTT. It is translated as CASSLDRGQVHF. The full variable domain, completed using reference TRBV7-2 and TRBJ1-6, is GAGVSQSPSNKVTEKGKDVELRCDPISGHTALYWYRQSLGQGLEFLIYFQGNSAPDKSGLPSDRFSAERTGGSVSTLTIQRTQQEDSAVYLCASSLDRGQVHFGNGTRLTVT.